Below, one T cell receptor (beta chain) is given with its context. Its target is unknown. The assay was immunoSEQ multiplex PCR, and TCRdb's table has in-frame clones only and misses some. The sample includes some 150,000 clones, approximately 90% of them seen just once. These data originate in a study of T cell responses to AZD1222 COVID-19 vaccine. Study conclusions and caveats: The study sampled repertoires only after the peak T cell response. The span of vaccine-associated CD4 TCRs extended across spike, with dominance at 160-218 and 743-854. It was only a handful of AZD1222 recipients who were seropositive at baseline.

The CDR3 loop spans 14 amino acids. V was clipped by 5 bases and J by 8 bases; unmatched bases: 10. In germline, CDR1 is SEHNR, CDR2 FQNEAQ (reference sequence). The specimen comprised peripheral blood, sampled on day 0 of AZD1222 vaccination. The clonotype originates from an adult in good health. This chain links TRBV7-9 with TRBJ1-2; TRBD1 aligns across 8 bases. The CDR3 DNA reads TGTGCCAGCAGCCTCCGGACAGGGTTTGGCGGCTACACCTTC. Its translation: CASSLRTGFGGYTF.